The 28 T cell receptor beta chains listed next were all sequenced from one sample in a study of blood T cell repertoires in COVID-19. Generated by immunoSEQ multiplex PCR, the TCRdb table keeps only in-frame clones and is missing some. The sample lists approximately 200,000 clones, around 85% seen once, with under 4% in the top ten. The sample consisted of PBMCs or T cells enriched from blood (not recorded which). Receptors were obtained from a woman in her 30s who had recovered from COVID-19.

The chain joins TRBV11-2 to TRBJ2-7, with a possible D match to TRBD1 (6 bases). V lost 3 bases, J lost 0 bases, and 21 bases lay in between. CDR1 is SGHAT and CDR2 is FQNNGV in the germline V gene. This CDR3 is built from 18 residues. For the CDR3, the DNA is TGTGCCAGCAGCTTCGTAGTCCTGACAGGCCGCCTCTCCTACGAGCAGTACTTC. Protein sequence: CASSFVVLTGRLSYEQYF. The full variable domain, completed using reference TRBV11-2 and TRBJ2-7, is EAGVAQSPRYKIIEKRQSVAFWCNPISGHATLYWYQQILGQGPKLLIQFQNNGVVDDSQLPKDRFSAERLKGVDSTLKIQPAKLEDSAVYLCASSFVVLTGRLSYEQYFGPGTRLTVT.

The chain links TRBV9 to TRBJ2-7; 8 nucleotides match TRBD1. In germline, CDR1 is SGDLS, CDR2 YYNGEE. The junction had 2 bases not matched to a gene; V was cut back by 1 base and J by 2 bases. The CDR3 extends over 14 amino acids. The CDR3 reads CASSVRGQAYEQYF. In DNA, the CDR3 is TGTGCCAGCAGCGTACGGGGACAGGCCTACGAGCAGTACTTC. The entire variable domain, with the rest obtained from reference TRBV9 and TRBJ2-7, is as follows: DSGVTQTPKHLITATGQRVTLRCSPRSGDLSVYWYQQSLDQGLQFLIQYYNGEERAKGNILERFSAQQFPDLHSELNLSSLELGDSALYFCASSVRGQAYEQYFGPGTRLTVT.

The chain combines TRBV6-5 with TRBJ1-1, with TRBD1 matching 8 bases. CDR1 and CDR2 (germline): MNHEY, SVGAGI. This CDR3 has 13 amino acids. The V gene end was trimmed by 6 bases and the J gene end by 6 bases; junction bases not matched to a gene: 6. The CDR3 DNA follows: TGTGCCAGCAGACCTACAGGGGGGCCTGAAGCTTTCTTT. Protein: CASRPTGGPEAFF.

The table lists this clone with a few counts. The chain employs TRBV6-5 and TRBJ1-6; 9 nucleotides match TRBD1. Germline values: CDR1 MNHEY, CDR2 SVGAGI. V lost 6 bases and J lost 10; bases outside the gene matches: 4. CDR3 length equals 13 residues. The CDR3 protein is CASRRQGESPLHF. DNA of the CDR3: TGTGCCAGCAGGAGACAGGGGGAGTCACCCCTCCACTTT.

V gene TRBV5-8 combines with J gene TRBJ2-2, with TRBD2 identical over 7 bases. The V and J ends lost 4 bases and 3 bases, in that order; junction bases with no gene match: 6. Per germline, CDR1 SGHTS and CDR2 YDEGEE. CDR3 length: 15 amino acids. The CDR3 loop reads CASSPGGADTGELFF. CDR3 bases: TGTGCCAGCAGCCCGGGAGGCGCCGACACCGGGGAGCTGTTTTTT. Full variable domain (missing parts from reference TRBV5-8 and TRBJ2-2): EAGVTQSPTHLIKTRGQQATLRCSPISGHTSVYWYQQALGLGLQFLLWYDEGEERNRGNFPPRFSGRQFPNYSSELNVNALELEDSALYLCASSPGGADTGELFFGEGSRLTVL.

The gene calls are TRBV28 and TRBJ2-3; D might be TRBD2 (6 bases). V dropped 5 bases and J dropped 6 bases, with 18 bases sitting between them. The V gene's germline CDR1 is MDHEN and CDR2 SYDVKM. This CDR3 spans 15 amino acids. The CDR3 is CASSLSGRGMDTQYF. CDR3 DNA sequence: TGTGCCAGCAGTCTTAGCGGTCGTGGGATGGATACGCAGTATTTT.

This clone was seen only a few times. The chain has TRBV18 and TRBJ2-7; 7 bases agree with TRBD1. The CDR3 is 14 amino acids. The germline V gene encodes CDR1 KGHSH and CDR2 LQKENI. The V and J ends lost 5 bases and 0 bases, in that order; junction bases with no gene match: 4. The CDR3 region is CASSSGQVSYEQYF. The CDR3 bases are TGTGCCAGCTCATCAGGACAGGTCTCCTACGAGCAGTACTTC.

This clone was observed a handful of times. The CDR3 DNA sequence: TGTGCCAGCAGTTACCGGGCAGGGGGCGCGGGTCAGCCCCAGCATTTT. Its protein is CASSYRAGGAGQPQHF. The V call is TRBV27, the J call TRBJ1-5; TRBD1 agrees at 8 bases. The CDR3 is 16 amino acids. V trimming: 4 bases; J trimming: 6 bases; junction bases outside the gene matches: 11. The germline CDR1 and CDR2 sequences are MNHEY and SMNVEV (reference sequence).

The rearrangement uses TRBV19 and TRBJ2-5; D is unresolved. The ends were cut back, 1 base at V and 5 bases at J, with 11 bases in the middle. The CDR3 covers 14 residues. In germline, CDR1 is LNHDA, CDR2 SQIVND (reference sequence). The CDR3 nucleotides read TGTGCCAGTAGTATAGTGGCTAGAGGTGAGACCCAGTACTTC. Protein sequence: CASSIVARGETQYF.

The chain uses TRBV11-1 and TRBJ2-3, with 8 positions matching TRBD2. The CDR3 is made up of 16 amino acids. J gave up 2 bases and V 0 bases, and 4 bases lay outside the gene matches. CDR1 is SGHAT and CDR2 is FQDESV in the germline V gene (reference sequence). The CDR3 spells CASSLAGGGNTDTQYF. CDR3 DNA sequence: TGTGCCAGCAGCTTAGCAGGCGGGGGGAACACAGATACGCAGTATTTT. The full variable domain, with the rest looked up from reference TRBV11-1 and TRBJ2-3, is EAEVAQSPRYKITEKSQAVAFWCDPISGHATLYWYRQILGQGPELLVQFQDESVVDDSQLPKDRFSAERLKGVDSTLKIQPAELGDSAMYLCASSLAGGGNTDTQYFGPGTRLTVL.

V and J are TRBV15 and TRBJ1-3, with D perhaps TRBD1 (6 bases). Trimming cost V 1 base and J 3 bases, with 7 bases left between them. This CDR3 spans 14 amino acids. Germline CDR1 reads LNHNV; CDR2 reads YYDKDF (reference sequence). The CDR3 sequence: CATSRGTDGNTIYF. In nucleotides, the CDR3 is TGTGCCACCAGCAGAGGGACAGATGGAAACACCATATATTTT.

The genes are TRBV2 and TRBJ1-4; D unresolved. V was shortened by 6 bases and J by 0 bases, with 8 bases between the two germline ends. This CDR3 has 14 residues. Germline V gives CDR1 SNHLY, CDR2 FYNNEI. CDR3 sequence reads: CASRPTPTNEKLFF. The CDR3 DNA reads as TGTGCCAGCAGACCTACCCCAACTAATGAAAAACTGTTTTTT.

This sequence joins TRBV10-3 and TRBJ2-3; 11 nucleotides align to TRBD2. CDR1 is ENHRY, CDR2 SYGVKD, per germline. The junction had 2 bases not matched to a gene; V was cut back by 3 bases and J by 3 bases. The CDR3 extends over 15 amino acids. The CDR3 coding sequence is TGTGCCATCAGTGAACCTAGCGGGGGGACAGATACGCAGTATTTT. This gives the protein CAISEPSGGTDTQYF.

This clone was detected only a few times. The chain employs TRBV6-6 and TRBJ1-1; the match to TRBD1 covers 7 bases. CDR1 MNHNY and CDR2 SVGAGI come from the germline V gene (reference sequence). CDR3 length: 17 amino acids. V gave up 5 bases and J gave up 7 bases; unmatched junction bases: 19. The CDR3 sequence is CASSPQSDKDRAFEAFF. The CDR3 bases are TGTGCCAGCAGTCCGCAATCCGACAAAGACAGGGCCTTTGAAGCTTTCTTT.

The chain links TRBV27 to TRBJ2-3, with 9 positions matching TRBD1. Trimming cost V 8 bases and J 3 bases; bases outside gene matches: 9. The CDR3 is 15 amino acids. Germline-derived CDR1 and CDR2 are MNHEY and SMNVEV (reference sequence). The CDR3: CASGPGTGLTDTQYF. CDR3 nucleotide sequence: TGTGCCAGCGGCCCCGGGACAGGGTTAACAGATACGCAGTATTTT.

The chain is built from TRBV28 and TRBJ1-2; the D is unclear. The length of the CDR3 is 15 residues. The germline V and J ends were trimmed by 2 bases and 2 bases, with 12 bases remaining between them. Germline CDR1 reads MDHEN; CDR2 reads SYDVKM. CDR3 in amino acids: CASSLLYGVNYGYTF. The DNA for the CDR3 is TGTGCCAGCAGTTTACTATACGGGGTAAACTATGGCTACACCTTC.

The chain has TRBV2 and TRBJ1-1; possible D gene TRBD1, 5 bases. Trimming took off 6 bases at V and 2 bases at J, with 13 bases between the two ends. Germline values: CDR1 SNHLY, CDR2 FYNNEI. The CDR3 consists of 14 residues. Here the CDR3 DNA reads TGTGCCAGCAGCGTGACAGACATAAACACTGAAGCTTTCTTT. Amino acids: CASSVTDINTEAFF.

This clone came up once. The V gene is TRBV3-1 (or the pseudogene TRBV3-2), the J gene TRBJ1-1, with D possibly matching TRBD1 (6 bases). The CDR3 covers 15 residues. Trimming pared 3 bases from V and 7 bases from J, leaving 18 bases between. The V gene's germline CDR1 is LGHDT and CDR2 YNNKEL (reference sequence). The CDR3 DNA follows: TGTGCCAGCAGCCATGAGGACAGCCGAACAATTGAAGCTTTCTTT. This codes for CASSHEDSRTIEAFF.

This chain's CDR3 is CATSGLTGREQFF. CDR3 nucleotide sequence: TGTGCCACCAGTGGTCTCACAGGGCGTGAGCAGTTCTTC. The chain joins TRBV24-1 to TRBJ2-1; TRBD1 might be the D (6 bases). V lost 5 bases, J lost 9 bases, and 13 bases lay in between. CDR1 and CDR2 (germline): KGHDR, SFDVKD. The length of the CDR3 is 13 residues.

The CDR3 here is CASTPAAGPPTEAFF. As DNA, the CDR3 is TGTGCCAGCACCCCCGCGGCGGGGCCCCCCACTGAAGCTTTCTTT. The chain joins TRBV28 to TRBJ1-1; tentative D call: TRBD1 (5 bases). CDR1 is MDHEN and CDR2 is SYDVKM in the germline V gene. Trimming shortened V by 7 bases and J by 4 bases, and 19 bases separated the two germline ends. This CDR3 comprises 15 residues.

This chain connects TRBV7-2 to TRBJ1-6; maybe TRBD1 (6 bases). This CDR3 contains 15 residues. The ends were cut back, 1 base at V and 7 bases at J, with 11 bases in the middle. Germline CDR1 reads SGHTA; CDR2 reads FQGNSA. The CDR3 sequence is CASSLGRTENSPLHF. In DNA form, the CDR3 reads TGTGCCAGCAGCTTAGGTCGGACAGAGAATTCACCCCTCCACTTT.

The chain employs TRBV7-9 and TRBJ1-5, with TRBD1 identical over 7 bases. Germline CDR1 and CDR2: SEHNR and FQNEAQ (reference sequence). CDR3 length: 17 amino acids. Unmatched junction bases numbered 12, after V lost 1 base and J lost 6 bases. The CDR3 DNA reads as TGTGCCAGCAGCTTAGTGGGGAAACAGGGGATGTTTCAGCCCCAGCATTTT. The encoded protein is CASSLVGKQGMFQPQHF.

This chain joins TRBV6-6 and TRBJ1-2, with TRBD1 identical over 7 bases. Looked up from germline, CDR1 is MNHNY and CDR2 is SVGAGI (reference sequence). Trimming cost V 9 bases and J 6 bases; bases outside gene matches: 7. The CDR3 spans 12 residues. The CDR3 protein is CASDRVTDGYTF. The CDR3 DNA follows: TGTGCCAGTGACAGGGTAACAGATGGCTACACCTTC.

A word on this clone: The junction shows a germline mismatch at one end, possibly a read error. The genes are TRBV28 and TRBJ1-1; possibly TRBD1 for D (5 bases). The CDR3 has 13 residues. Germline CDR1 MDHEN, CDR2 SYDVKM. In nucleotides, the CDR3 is TGTGCCAGCACCCTCCGGGGGGGAGGTGAACCTTTCTTT. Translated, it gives CASTLRGGGEPFF.

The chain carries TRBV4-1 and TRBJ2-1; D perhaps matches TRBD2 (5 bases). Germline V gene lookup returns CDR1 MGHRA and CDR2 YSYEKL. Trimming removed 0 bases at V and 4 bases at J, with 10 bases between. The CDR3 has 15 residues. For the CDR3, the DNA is TGCGCCAGCAGCCAAGAGAGGGTTGCATACAATGAGCAGTTCTTC. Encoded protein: CASSQERVAYNEQFF.

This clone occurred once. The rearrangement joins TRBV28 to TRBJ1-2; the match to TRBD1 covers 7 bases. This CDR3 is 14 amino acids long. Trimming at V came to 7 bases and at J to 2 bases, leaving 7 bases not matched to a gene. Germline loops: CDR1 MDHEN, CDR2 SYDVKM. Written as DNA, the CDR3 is TGTGCCAGCACTATCCGGGACAGAAACTATGGCTACACCTTC. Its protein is CASTIRDRNYGYTF.

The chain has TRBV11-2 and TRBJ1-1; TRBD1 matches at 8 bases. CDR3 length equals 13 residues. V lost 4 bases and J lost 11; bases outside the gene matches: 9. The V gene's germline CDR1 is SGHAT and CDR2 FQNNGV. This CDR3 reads CASSSDRGSVAFF. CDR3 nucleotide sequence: TGTGCCAGCAGCTCCGACAGGGGCAGCGTCGCTTTCTTT.

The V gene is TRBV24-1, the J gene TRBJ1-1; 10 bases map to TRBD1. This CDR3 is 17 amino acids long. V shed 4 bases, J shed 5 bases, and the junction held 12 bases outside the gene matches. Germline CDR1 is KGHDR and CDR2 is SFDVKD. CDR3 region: CATSDSGTGARGTEAFF. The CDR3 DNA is TGTGCCACCAGTGACTCCGGGACAGGGGCTCGGGGGACTGAAGCTTTCTTT.